This TCR beta chain was sequenced for a study of cytomegalovirus exposure and HLA in healthy donors. Study observations and caveats: Common viral pathogens seemed, in a later analysis, to connect with several of the most significant clusters.

CDR1 is SGHRS, CDR2 YFSETQ, per germline. Trimming pared 2 bases from V and 7 bases from J, leaving 10 bases between. The CDR3 totals 13 residues. Vbeta (60) and Jbeta (13) primers were used in the PCR. The table came from immunoSEQ multiplex PCR; TCRdb's copy has only in-frame clones and leaves some out. The sample yields under 100,000 clones, around 77% seen once. A remark on this clone: Its antigen is as yet unknown.

The chain employs TRBV5-1 and TRBJ1-5; no reliable D call. The sequencing sample was made of PBMCs. The TCR comes from a man aged 45-65 years in good health and CMV-seronegative. DNA of the CDR3: TGCGCCAGCAGCTTTGGTGAGGGACAGCCCCAGCATTTT. Translation gives CASSFGEGQPQHF.